This T cell receptor (beta chain) came from a study of OX40 agonist ivuxolimab in advanced cancers. Whole-study findings and limits: At doses 0.1 to 3.0 mg/kg, CD4+ and CD8+ clones expanded.

About this clone: As yet, its antigen is unknown.

This CDR3 region has 15 residues. Germline assignment: CDR1 LNHDA and CDR2 SQIVND (reference sequence). Trimming pared 5 bases from V and 0 bases from J, leaving 14 bases between. Repertoires were generated with immunoSEQ multiplex PCR, while TCRdb's copy carries only in-frame clones and drops some. This table has 55,000 to 65,000 clones, just under 90% appearing once. Sequenced material: CD4+ or CD8+ T cells sorted from blood, taken in a trial of the OX40 agonist ivuxolimab. This chain connects TRBV19 to TRBJ2-7; possible D gene TRBD1, 6 bases. This clonotype was obtained from an adult with an advanced solid tumor such as melanoma, head and neck, liver or kidney cancer. CDR3 sequence reads: CASSLQGLSSYEQYF. CDR3 sequence (DNA): TGTGCCAGTAGTCTCCAGGGGCTCTCCTCCTACGAGCAGTACTTC.